The present T cell receptor (beta chain) was sequenced within a study of follicular helper T cells after annual influenza vaccination. Study-wide findings and caveats: ICOS-CD38- cTfh most often held earlier Day 7 ICOS+CD38+ clones. Productive TCRB sequences came from only roughly 10-23% of cells.

Repertoires were generated with immunoSEQ multiplex PCR, while TCRdb's copy carries only in-frame clones and drops some. The sample lists about 11,000 clones; roughly 80% were seen once. Only one count was recorded for this clone. Its antigen is currently unknown. With 7 bases removed from V and 7 bases from J, the gap between germline ends came to 16 bases. CDR1 LNHDA and CDR2 SQIVND come from the germline V gene (reference sequence). This CDR3 region has 13 residues. V and J are TRBV19 and TRBJ1-1, with D unresolved. This clonotype was sampled from an adult who received the influenza vaccine. The specimen comprised CXCR5- memory CD4+ T cells sorted from blood, sampled 6 weeks after influenza vaccination. The CDR3 protein is CASNPLEGDEAFF. The CDR3 nucleotides read TGTGCCAGTAACCCCCTGGAGGGAGATGAAGCTTTCTTT.